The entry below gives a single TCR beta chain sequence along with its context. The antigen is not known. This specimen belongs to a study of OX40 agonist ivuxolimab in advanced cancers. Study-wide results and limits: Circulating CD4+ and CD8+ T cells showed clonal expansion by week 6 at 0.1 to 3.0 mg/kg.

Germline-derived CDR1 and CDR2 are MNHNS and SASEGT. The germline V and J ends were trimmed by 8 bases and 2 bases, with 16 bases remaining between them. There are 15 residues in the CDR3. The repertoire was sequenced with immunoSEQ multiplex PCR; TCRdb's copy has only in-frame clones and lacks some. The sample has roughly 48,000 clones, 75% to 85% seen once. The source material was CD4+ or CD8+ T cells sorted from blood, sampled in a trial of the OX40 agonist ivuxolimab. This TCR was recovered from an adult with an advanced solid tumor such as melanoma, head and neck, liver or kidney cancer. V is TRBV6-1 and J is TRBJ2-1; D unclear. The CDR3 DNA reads TGTGCCAGCGATCGTGACTTGTCGACCTACAATGAGCAGTTCTTC. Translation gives CASDRDLSTYNEQFF.